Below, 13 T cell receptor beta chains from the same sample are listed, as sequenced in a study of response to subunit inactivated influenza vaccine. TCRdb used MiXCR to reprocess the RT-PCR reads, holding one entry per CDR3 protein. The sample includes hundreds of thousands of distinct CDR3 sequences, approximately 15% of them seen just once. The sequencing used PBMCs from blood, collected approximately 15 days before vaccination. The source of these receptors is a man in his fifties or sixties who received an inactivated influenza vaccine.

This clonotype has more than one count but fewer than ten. The DNA of the CDR3 is TGTGCCAGCAGTCTGCAGGGGGCGACCCGCACAGATACGCAGTATTTT. Translated: CASSLQGATRTDTQYF. The rearrangement uses TRBV27 and TRBJ2-3, with 8 bases identical to TRBD1. In germline, CDR1 is MNHEY, CDR2 SMNVEV (reference sequence). V lost 5 bases to trimming and J lost 1 base; unmatched junction nucleotides: 8. The CDR3 has 16 residues.

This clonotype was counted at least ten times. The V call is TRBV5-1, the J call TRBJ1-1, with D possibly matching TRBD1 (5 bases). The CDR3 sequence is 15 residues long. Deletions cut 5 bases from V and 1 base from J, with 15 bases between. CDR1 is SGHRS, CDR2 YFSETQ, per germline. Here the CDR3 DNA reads TGCGCCAGCAGACATACCGGGACCCAGAACACTGAAGCTTTCTTT. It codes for CASRHTGTQNTEAFF.

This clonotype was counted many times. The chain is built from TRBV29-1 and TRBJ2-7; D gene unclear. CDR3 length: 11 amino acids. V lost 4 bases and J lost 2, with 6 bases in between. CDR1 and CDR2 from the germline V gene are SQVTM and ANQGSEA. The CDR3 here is CSVGVAYEQYF. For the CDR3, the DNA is TGCAGCGTTGGGGTGGCCTACGAGCAGTACTTC.

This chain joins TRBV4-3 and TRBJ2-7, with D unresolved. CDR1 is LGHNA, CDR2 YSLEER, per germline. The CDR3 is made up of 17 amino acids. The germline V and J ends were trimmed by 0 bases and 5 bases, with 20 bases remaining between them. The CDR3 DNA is TGCGCCAGCAGCCAAGATATAACATCCCATTTCCCCGACGAGCAGTACTTC. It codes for CASSQDITSHFPDEQYF.

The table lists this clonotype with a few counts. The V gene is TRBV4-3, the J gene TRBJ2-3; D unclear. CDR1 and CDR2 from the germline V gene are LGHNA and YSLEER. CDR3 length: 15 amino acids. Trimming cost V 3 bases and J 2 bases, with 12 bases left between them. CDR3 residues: CASSQNLGFTDTQYF. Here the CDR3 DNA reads TGCGCCAGCAGCCAGAATTTGGGGTTCACAGATACGCAGTATTTT.

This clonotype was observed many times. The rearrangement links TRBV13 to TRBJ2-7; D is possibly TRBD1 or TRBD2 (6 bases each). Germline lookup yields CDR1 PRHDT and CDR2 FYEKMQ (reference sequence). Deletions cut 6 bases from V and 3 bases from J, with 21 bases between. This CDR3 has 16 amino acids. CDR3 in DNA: TGTGCCAGCAGTAGGGGGGCATTACAGGGAGTCTACGAGCAGTACTTC. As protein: CASSRGALQGVYEQYF.

The CDR3 region is CASSGTGVSTDTQYF. The CDR3 nucleotides are TGTGCCAGCAGTGGGACAGGGGTGAGCACAGATACGCAGTATTTT. The V and J genes are TRBV2 and TRBJ2-3, with 9 bases lining up with TRBD1. V shed 4 bases and J 0 bases; nucleotides not matched to a gene: 2. The CDR3 has 15 amino acids. Germline values: CDR1 SNHLY, CDR2 FYNNEI.

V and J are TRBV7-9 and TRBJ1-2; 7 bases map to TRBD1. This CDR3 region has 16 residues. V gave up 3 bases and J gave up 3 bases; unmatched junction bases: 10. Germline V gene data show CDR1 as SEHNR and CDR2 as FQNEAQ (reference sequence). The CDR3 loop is CASSFILRQGHYGYTF. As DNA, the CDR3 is TGTGCCAGCAGCTTCATACTGAGACAGGGTCACTATGGCTACACCTTC. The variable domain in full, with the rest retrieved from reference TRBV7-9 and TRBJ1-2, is DTGVSQNPRHKITKRGQNVTFRCDPISEHNRLYWYRQTLGQGPEFLTYFQNEAQLEKSRLLSDRFSAERPKGSFSTLEIQRTEQGDSAMYLCASSFILRQGHYGYTFGSGTRLTVV.

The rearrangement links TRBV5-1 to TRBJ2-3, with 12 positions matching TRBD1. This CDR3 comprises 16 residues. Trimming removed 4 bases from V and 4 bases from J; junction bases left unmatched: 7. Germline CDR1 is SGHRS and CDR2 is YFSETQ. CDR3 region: CASSLRDRGLADTQYF. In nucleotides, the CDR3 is TGCGCCAGCAGCCTCCGGGACAGGGGGCTCGCAGATACGCAGTATTTT.

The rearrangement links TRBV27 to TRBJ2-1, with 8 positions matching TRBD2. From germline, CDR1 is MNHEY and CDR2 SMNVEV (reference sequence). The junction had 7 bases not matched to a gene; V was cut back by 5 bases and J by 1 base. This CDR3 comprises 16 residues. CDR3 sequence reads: CASSTTAGVSYNEQFF. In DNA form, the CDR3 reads TGTGCCAGCAGTACCACAGCGGGAGTGTCCTACAATGAGCAGTTCTTC.

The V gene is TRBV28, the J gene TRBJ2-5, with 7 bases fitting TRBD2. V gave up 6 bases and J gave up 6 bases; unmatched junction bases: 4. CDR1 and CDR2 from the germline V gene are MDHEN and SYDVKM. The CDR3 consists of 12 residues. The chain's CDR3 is CASSPSGKTQYF. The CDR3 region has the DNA TGTGCCAGCAGCCCAAGCGGGAAGACCCAGTACTTC.

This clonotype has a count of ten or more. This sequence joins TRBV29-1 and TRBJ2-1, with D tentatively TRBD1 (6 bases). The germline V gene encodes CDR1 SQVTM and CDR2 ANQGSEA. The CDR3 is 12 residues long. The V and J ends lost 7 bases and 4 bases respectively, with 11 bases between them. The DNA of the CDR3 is TGCAGCGGTGGACAGAAGTACAATGAGCAGTTCTTC. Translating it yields CSGGQKYNEQFF.

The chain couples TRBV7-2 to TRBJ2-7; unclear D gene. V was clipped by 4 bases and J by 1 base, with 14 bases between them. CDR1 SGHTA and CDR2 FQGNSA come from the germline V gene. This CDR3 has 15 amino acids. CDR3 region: CASSSRRTGSYEQYF. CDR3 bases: TGTGCCAGCAGCTCGCGTCGGACGGGTTCCTACGAGCAGTACTTC.